This T cell receptor (beta chain) originates from a study of response to subunit inactivated influenza vaccine. Study results and limitations: Researchers suggested that each seasonal influenza vaccination recruits few new T cells.

This clonotype was detected only a few times. What it binds is not known. MiXCR, applied by TCRdb to the RT-PCR reads, yields one record per CDR3 protein. The table has more than 700,000 distinct CDR3 sequences, around 20% seen once. V dropped 1 base and J dropped 2; count of bases not matched to a gene: 4. The CDR3 totals 16 residues. In germline, CDR1 is MNHEY, CDR2 SVGEGT. The sample consisted of PBMCs from blood, taken less than 6 days after vaccination. This rearrangement joins TRBV6-2 or TRBV6-3 to TRBJ2-1, with 8 bases matching TRBD2. This receptor was identified in a man aged 50 to 59 who received an inactivated influenza vaccine. CDR3 in DNA: TGTGCCAGCAGTTACTACCACGGGAGGGCCTACAATGAGCAGTTCTTC. It encodes CASSYYHGRAYNEQFF.